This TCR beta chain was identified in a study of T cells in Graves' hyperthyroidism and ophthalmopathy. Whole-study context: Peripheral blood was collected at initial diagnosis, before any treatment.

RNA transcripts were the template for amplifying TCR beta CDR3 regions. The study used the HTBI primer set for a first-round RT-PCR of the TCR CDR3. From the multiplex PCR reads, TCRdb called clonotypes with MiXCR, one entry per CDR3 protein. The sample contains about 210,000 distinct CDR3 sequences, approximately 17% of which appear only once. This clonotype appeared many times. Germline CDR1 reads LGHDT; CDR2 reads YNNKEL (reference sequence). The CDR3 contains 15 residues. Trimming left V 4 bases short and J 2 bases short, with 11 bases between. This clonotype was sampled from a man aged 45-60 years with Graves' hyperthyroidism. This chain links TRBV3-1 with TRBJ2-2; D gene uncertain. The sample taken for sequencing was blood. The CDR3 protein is CASSLNTHNTGELFF. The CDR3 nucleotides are TGTGCCAGCAGCCTGAACACCCACAACACCGGGGAGCTGTTTTTT.